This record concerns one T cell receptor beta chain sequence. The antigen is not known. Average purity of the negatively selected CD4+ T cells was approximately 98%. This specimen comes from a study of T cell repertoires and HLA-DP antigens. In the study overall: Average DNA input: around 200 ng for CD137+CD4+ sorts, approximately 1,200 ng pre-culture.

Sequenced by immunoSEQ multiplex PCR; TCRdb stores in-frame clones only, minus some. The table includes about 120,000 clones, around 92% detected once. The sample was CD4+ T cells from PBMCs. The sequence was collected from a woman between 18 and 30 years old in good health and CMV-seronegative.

CDR3 DNA: TGTGCCAGCAGCTCCCCATTTGCGGGGGGGTCAGATACGCAGTATTTT. Residues: CASSSPFAGGSDTQYF. The genes are TRBV11-1 and TRBJ2-3; 9 positions agree with TRBD2. The ends lost 4 bases at V and 4 bases at J; junction bases unmatched: 9. Germline V gives CDR1 SGHAT, CDR2 FQDESV (reference sequence). The CDR3 runs 16 residues.